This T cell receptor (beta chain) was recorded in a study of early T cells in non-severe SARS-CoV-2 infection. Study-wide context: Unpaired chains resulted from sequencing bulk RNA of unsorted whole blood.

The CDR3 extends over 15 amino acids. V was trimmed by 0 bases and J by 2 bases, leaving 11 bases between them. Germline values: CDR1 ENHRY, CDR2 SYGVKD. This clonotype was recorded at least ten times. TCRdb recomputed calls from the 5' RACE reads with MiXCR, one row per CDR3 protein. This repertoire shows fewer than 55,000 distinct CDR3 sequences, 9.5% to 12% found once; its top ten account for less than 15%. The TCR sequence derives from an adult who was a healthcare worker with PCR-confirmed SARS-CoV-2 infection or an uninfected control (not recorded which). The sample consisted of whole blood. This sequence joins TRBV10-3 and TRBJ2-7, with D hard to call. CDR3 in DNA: TGTGCCATCAGTGAGTCGAAGGATAACCCCTACGAGCAGTACTTC. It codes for CAISESKDNPYEQYF.